These 32 T cell receptor beta chains came from one sample sequenced in a study of T cells expressing NK-cell markers (TCRdb year 2020). Libraries were constructed by 5' RACE. The data were produced on an Illumina HiSeq 2000. TCRdb reprocessed the reads, and each CDR3 protein sequence is entered once, without DNA. The table for this sample records 300,000 to 500,000 distinct CDR3 sequences. About 10% of the sample goes to the ten largest clones. Sequenced input: blood T cells: a sorted CD56 or NKG2C T cell subset, CD4+ or CD8+ T cells, or bulk PBMC T cells (not recorded which). These receptor sequences come from a woman aged 45-60 years in good health. Donor details come from another sample of the same person, matched by shared clones.

The J gene is TRBJ2-1, the V gene TRBV15; no DNA is available, so the TRBD2 call from TCRdb remains unchecked. CDR1 and CDR2 from the germline V gene are LNHNV and YYDKDF (reference sequence). CDR3 length: 17 amino acids. The CDR3 region is CATSRDLASGIYNEQFF.

The genes are TRBV20-1 and TRBJ1-4; checking the TCRdb D call of TRBD1 is not possible without DNA. CDR1 is DFQATT, CDR2 SNEGSKA, per germline (reference sequence). This CDR3 contains 14 residues. CDR3: CSARTGGTNEKLFF.

V usage is TRBV10-3 and J usage is TRBJ1-6. Per germline, CDR1 ENHRY and CDR2 SYGVKD. There are 15 residues in the CDR3. CDR3 amino acids: CAISESEMGSSPLHF.

This sequence joins TRBV12-5 and TRBJ2-6; TCRdb returns TRBD1, unconfirmable since there is no DNA. The germline gives CDR1 LGHNT, CDR2 FRNRAP. The CDR3 consists of 18 residues. CDR3 sequence reads: CASGPQGVTFSGANVLTF.

The V gene is TRBV12-3 or TRBV12-4, the J gene TRBJ2-1; without DNA, the TCRdb call of TRBD2 cannot be checked. The CDR3 is 17 amino acids. The CDR3 protein is CASSLDPLAGTKNEQFF.

The chain uses TRBV11-2 and TRBJ1-1; without DNA, the TCRdb call of TRBD1 cannot be checked. This CDR3 is built from 12 residues. Germline CDR1 SGHAT, CDR2 FQNNGV. The CDR3: CASSLSGREAFF.

The V call is TRBV12-3 or TRBV12-4, the J call TRBJ2-3. The length of the CDR3 is 15 residues. The CDR3 reads CASSLGIAPGDTQYF.

This chain's CDR3 is CASSYSKRLSRAEAFF. The chain couples TRBV6-5 to TRBJ1-1. The CDR3 has 16 residues. Germline V CDR1 and CDR2: MNHEY, SVGAGI.

V usage is TRBV15 and J usage is TRBJ1-3. The CDR3 is 13 residues long. In germline, CDR1 is LNHNV, CDR2 YYDKDF (reference sequence). CDR3 amino acids: CATSRLSGNTIYF. Supplemented by reference TRBV15 and TRBJ1-3, the full variable domain reads DAMVIQNPRYQVTQFGKPVTLSCSQTLNHNVMYWYQQKSSQAPKLLFHYYDKDFNNEADTPDNFQSRRPNTSFCFLDIRSPGLGDTAMYLCATSRLSGNTIYFGEGSWLTVV.

The genes are TRBV4-2 and TRBJ2-5; TCRdb reports TRBD1, a call that lacks DNA to check it against. The CDR3 is 15 residues long. From germline, CDR1 is LGHNA and CDR2 YNFKEQ. This CDR3 is CASSNWTEGGETQYF.

The chain uses TRBV20-1 and TRBJ2-4; there is no DNA to check the TCRdb D call of TRBD2. CDR3 size: 16 residues. Germline-derived CDR1 and CDR2 are DFQATT and SNEGSKA (reference sequence). CDR3 region: CSASTGTSGYKNIQYF.

The V gene is TRBV4-1, the J gene TRBJ2-1; TCRdb names TRBD2, which stays unverified in the absence of DNA. The CDR3 consists of 14 residues. Per germline, CDR1 MGHRA and CDR2 YSYEKL. CDR3 residues: CASRETTGNNEQFF.

The chain links TRBV20-1 to TRBJ2-1. This CDR3 comprises 17 residues. Germline-derived CDR1 and CDR2 are DFQATT and SNEGSKA (reference sequence). The CDR3 region is CSARGYLASASYNEQFF.

The genes are TRBV7-7 and TRBJ2-7; TCRdb selects TRBD2, and the lack of DNA leaves this call unchecked. This CDR3 has 15 amino acids. Looked up from germline, CDR1 is SSHAT and CDR2 is FNYEAQ (reference sequence). Here the CDR3 reads CASSYPGTSDHEQYF.

This chain connects TRBV24-1 to TRBJ2-5; the D call from TCRdb, TRBD1, cannot be confirmed without DNA. Germline-derived CDR1 and CDR2 are KGHDR and SFDVKD. The CDR3 length is 16 residues. CDR3 sequence: CATSDLRGQVPETQYF.

The V call is TRBV20-1, the J call TRBJ2-1; the D gene TCRdb calls, TRBD2, cannot be checked with no DNA. Germline V lookup: CDR1 DFQATT, CDR2 SNEGSKA (reference sequence). The CDR3 has 12 amino acids. This CDR3 is CSAGRLYNEQFF.

The chain has TRBV6-6 and TRBJ2-1; TCRdb names TRBD1, which stays unverified in the absence of DNA. The V gene's germline CDR1 is MNHNY and CDR2 SVGAGI (reference sequence). The CDR3 spans 13 residues. This CDR3 reads CASSPTWGGEQFF.

The rearrangement links TRBV7-9 to TRBJ2-7; TCRdb names TRBD2, which stays unverified in the absence of DNA. CDR1 is SEHNR and CDR2 is FQNEAQ in the germline V gene (reference sequence). This CDR3 region has 15 residues. This CDR3 is CASSLGGRALDEQYF.

The V gene is TRBV27, the J gene TRBJ2-2; with no DNA, the TCRdb D assignment of TRBD1 cannot be verified. This CDR3 is built from 21 residues. The germline V gene has CDR1 MNHEY and CDR2 SMNVEV (reference sequence). CDR3 amino acids: CASSSHDRLGRIAVGSGELFF.

The CDR3 sequence is CASGQGNNEQYF. The genes are TRBV7-6 and TRBJ2-7; TCRdb's D call, TRBD1, is unchecked because there is no DNA. CDR3 length: 12 amino acids. Per germline, CDR1 SGHVS and CDR2 FNYEAQ.

The chain carries TRBV28 and TRBJ1-1; TCRdb's D call of TRBD1 is untestable without DNA. There are 12 residues in the CDR3. Germline CDR1 is MDHEN and CDR2 is SYDVKM. CDR3 loop: CASSQGATEAFF.

The chain employs TRBV10-2 and TRBJ2-1; the D call from TCRdb, TRBD2, cannot be confirmed without DNA. Germline CDR1 is WSHSY and CDR2 is SAAADI. There are 16 residues in the CDR3. CDR3 in amino acids: CASSEGLAGSYNEQFF.

The chain has TRBV5-1 and TRBJ2-7; TCRdb gives TRBD1 as the D gene, but with no DNA this cannot be confirmed. Per the germline V gene, CDR1 is SGHRS and CDR2 is YFSETQ. The CDR3 extends over 16 amino acids. CDR3 sequence reads: CASSLAGTAGSYEQYF.

V is TRBV5-1 and J is TRBJ2-7; no DNA is available, so the TRBD2 call from TCRdb remains unchecked. This CDR3 has 17 residues. Looked up from germline, CDR1 is SGHRS and CDR2 is YFSETQ. This chain's CDR3 is CASRRTSGGRVEVEQYF.

J is TRBJ2-7 and V is TRBV19; TCRdb outputs TRBD2, but without DNA this stays unchecked. This CDR3 spans 13 amino acids. Germline V gene data show CDR1 as LNHDA and CDR2 as SQIVND (reference sequence). CDR3 region: CASRDYTAYEQYF.

The rearrangement links TRBV12-3 or TRBV12-4 to TRBJ2-7. The CDR3 length is 13 residues. The CDR3 spells CASSLGENYEQYF.

The J gene is TRBJ2-1, the V gene TRBV3-1; no DNA is available, so the TRBD1 call from TCRdb remains unchecked. The CDR3 has 14 residues. Germline CDR1 LGHDT, CDR2 YNNKEL (reference sequence). CDR3 sequence reads: CASSRQGEKREQFF.

The chain joins TRBV4-1 to TRBJ2-7; the TCRdb D gene call, TRBD1, has no DNA to confirm it. Germline loops: CDR1 MGHRA, CDR2 YSYEKL. The CDR3 totals 14 residues. The CDR3 loop reads CASSQRPDLDEQYF.

The V gene is TRBV7-9, the J gene TRBJ2-5; with no DNA, the TCRdb D assignment of TRBD1 cannot be verified. The CDR3 contains 15 residues. CDR1 is SEHNR and CDR2 is FQNEAQ in the germline V gene (reference sequence). This CDR3 is CASIASGDVRETQYF.

J is TRBJ2-3 and V is TRBV20-1; TCRdb's assignment of TRBD1 cannot be checked, as there is no DNA. Germline CDR1 reads DFQATT; CDR2 reads SNEGSKA (reference sequence). There are 14 residues in the CDR3. This CDR3 reads CSGQGVTSTDTQYF.

This rearrangement joins TRBV20-1 to TRBJ2-1; the TRBD1 assignment by TCRdb is unverifiable without DNA. CDR3 length equals 16 residues. Germline CDR1 is DFQATT and CDR2 is SNEGSKA (reference sequence). The CDR3 sequence: CSARGGGAFSYNEQFF.

The V call is TRBV9, the J call TRBJ1-1; the D gene TCRdb calls, TRBD1, cannot be checked with no DNA. From germline, CDR1 is SGDLS and CDR2 YYNGEE. This CDR3 contains 14 residues. This CDR3 reads CASSEPRGRTEAFF. Combining the CDR3 with reference TRBV9 and TRBJ1-1 gives the whole variable domain DSGVTQTPKHLITATGQRVTLRCSPRSGDLSVYWYQQSLDQGLQFLIQYYNGEERAKGNILERFSAQQFPDLHSELNLSSLELGDSALYFCASSEPRGRTEAFFGQGTRLTVV.